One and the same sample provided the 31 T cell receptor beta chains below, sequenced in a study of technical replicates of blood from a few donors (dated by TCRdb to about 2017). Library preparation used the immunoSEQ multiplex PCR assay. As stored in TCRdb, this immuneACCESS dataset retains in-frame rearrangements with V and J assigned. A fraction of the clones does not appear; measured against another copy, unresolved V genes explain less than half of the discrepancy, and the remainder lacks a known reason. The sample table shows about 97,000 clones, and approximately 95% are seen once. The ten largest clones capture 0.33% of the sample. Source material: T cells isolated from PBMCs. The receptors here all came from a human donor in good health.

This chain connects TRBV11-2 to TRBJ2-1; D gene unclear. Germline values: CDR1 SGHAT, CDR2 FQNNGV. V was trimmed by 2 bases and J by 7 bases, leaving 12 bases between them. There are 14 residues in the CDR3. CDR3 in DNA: TGTGCCAGCAGCTTATATGGCCGCCCGAATGAGCAGTTCTTC. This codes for CASSLYGRPNEQFF.

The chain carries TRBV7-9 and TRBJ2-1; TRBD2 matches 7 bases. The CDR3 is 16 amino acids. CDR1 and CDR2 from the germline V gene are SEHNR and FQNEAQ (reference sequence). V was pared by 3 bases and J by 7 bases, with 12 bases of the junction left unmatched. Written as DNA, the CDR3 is TGTGCCAGCAGCTTCCGGGAGGAGGGCCTCAGGAATGAGCAGTTCTTC. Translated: CASSFREEGLRNEQFF.

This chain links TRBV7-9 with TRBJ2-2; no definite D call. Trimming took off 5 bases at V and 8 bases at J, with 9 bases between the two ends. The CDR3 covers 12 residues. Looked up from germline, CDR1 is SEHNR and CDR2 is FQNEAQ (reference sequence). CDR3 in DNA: TGTGCCAGCAGCCCCCGACAAGGGGAGCTGTTTTTT. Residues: CASSPRQGELFF.

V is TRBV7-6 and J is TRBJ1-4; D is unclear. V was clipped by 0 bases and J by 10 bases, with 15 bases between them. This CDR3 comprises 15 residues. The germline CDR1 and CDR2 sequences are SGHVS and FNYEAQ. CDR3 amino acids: CASSLAEGGVGKLFF. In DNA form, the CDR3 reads TGTGCCAGCAGCTTAGCTGAGGGTGGCGTTGGAAAACTGTTTTTT.

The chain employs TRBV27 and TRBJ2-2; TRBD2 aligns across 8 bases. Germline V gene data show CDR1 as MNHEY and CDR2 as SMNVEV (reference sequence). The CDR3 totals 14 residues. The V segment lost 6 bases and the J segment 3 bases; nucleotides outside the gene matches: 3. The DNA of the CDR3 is TGTGCCAGCAGGGTAGCGGGGTACACCGGGGAGCTGTTTTTT. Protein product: CASRVAGYTGELFF.

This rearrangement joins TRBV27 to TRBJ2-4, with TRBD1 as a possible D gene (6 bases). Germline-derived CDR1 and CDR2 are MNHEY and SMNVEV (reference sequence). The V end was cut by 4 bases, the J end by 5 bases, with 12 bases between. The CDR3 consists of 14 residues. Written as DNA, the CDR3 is TGTGCCAGCAGTTATGACAGGCTGGAAAACATTCAGTACTTC. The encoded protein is CASSYDRLENIQYF.

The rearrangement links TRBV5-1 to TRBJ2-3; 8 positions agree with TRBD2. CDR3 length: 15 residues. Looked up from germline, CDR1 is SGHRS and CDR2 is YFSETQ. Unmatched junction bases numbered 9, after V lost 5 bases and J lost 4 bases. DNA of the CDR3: TGCGCCAGCAGTCCCGGGACTAGAGGTGCAGATACGCAGTATTTT. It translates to CASSPGTRGADTQYF.

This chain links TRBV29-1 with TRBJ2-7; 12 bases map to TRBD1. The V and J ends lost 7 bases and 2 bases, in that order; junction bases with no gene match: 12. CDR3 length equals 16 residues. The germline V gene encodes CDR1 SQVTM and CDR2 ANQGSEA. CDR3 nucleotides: TGCAGCGCCAGGGGACAGGGGGCATTTGACACCTACGAGCAGTACTTC. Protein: CSARGQGAFDTYEQYF.

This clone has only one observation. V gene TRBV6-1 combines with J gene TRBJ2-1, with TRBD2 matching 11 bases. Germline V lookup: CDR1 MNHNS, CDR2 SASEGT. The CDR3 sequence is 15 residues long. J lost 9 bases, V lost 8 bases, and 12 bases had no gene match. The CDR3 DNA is TGTGCCAGCGGGGATTTGACTAGCGGGGCTTTTGAGCAGTTCTTC. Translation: CASGDLTSGAFEQFF.

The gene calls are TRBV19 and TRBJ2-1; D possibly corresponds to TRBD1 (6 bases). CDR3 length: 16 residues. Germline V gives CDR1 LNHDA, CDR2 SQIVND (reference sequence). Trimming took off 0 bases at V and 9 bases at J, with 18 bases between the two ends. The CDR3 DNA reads TGTGCCAGTAGTATAGAGTTCAGGGGTCCGCTAGGTGAGCAGTTCTTC. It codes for CASSIEFRGPLGEQFF.

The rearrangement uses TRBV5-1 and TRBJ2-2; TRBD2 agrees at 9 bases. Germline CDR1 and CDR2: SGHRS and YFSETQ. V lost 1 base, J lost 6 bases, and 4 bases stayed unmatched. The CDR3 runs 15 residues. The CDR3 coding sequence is TGCGCCAGCAGCTTGCAGAGCGGGAGGCCCGGGGAGCTGTTTTTT. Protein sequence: CASSLQSGRPGELFF.

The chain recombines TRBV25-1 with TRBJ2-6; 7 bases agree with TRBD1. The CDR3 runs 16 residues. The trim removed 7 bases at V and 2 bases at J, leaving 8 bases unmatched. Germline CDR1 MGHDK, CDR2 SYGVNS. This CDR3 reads CASTEDRVAGANVLTF. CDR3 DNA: TGTGCCAGCACGGAAGACAGGGTCGCTGGGGCCAACGTCCTGACTTTC.

The CDR3 loop reads CASSPLGREALEQYF. CDR3 DNA sequence: TGTGCCAGCAGCCCCCTGGGGCGGGAGGCTCTCGAGCAGTACTTC. The chain combines TRBV5-8 with TRBJ2-7, with TRBD2 matching 8 bases. This CDR3 has 15 residues. CDR1 is SGHTS, CDR2 YDEGEE, per germline. Germline trimming cut 4 bases from V and 6 bases from J; bases unmatched to any gene: 12.

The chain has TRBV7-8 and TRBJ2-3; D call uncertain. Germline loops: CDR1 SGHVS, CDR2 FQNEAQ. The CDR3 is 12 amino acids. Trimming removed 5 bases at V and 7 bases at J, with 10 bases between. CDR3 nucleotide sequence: TGTGCCAGCAGCGCTAGTATGAATACGCAGTATTTT. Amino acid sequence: CASSASMNTQYF.

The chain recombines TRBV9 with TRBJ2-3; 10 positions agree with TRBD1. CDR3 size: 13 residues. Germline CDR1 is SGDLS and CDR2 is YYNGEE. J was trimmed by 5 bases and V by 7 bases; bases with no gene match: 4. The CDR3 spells CASGQGEGDTQYF. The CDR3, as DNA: TGTGCCAGCGGACAGGGGGAAGGAGATACGCAGTATTTT.

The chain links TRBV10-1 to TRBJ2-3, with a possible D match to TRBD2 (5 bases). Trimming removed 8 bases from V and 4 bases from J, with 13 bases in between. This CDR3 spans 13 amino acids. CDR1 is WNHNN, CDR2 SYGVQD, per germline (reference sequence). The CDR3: CASPESGADTQYF. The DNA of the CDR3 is TGCGCCAGCCCCGAGTCCGGGGCAGATACGCAGTATTTT.

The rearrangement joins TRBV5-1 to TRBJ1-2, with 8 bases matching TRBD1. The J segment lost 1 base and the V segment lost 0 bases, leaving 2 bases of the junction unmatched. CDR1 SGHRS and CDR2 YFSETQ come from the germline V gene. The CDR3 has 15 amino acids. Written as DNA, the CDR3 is TGCGCCAGCAGCTTGGTAACAGGGGGTAACTATGGCTACACCTTC. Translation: CASSLVTGGNYGYTF.

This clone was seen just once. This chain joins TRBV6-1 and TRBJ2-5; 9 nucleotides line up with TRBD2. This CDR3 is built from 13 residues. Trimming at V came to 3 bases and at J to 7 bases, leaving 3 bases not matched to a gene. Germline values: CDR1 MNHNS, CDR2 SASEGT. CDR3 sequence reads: CASSDSGRGTQYF. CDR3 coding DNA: TGTGCCAGCAGTGATAGCGGGAGAGGGACCCAGTACTTC.

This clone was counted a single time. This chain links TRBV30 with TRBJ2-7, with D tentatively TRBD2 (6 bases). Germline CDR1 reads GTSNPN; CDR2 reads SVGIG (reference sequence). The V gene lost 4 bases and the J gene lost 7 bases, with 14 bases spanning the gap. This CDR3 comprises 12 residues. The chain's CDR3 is CAWNGLAGEQYF. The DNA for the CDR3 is TGTGCCTGGAACGGCTTGGCGGGGGAGCAGTACTTC.

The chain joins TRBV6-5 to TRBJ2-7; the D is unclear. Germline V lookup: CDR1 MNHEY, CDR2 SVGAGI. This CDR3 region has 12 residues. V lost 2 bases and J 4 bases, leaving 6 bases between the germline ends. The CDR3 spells CASSYNWYEQYF. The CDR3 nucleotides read TGTGCCAGCAGTTACAACTGGTACGAGCAGTACTTC.

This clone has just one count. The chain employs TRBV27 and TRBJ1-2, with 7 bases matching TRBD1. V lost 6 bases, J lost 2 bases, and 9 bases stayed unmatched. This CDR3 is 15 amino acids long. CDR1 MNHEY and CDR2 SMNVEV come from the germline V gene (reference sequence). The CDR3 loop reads CASSPGRGPNYGYTF. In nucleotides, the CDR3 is TGTGCCAGCAGCCCGGGTAGGGGGCCAAACTATGGCTACACCTTC.

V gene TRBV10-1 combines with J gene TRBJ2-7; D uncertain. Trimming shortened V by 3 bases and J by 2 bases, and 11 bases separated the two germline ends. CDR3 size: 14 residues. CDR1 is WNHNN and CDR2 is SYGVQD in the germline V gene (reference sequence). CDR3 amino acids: CASSDIADTYEQYF. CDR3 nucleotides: TGCGCCAGCAGTGATATTGCAGACACCTACGAGCAGTACTTC.

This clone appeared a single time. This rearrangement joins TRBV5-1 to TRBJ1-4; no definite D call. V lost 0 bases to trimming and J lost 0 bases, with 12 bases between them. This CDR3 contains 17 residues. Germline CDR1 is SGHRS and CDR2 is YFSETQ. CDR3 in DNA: TGCGCCAGCAGCTTGGTATTCGACGGAGCAACTAATGAAAAACTGTTTTTT. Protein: CASSLVFDGATNEKLFF. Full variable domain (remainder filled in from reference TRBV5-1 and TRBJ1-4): KAGVTQTPRYLIKTRGQQVTLSCSPISGHRSVSWYQQTPGQGLQFLFEYFSETQRNKGNFPGRFSGRQFSNSRSEMNVSTLELGDSALYLCASSLVFDGATNEKLFFGSGTQLSVL.

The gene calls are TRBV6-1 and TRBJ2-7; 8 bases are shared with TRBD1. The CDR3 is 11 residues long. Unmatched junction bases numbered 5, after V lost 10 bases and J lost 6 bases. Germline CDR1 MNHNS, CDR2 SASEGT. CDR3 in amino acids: CATGQGSEQYF. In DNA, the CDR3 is TGTGCCACCGGACAGGGATCCGAGCAGTACTTC.

The chain's CDR3 is CASQSGDREAFF. The CDR3 DNA is TGTGCCAGCCAATCCGGGGACAGAGAAGCTTTCTTT. The chain carries TRBV6-1 and TRBJ1-1; 7 bases fit TRBD1. Germline assignment: CDR1 MNHNS and CDR2 SASEGT. V lost 8 bases and J lost 8; bases outside the gene matches: 8. This CDR3 region has 12 residues.

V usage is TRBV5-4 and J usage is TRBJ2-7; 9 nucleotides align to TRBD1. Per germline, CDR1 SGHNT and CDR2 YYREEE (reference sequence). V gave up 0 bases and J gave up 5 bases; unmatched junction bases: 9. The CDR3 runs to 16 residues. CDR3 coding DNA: TGTGCCAGCAGCTTGGTAGCGACAGGGGGTAACGACGAGCAGTACTTC. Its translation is CASSLVATGGNDEQYF. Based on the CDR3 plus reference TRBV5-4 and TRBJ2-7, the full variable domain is ETGVTQSPTHLIKTRGQQVTLRCSSQSGHNTVSWYQQALGQGPQFIFQYYREEENGRGNFPPRFSGLQFPNYSSELNVNALELDDSALYLCASSLVATGGNDEQYFGPGTRLTVT.

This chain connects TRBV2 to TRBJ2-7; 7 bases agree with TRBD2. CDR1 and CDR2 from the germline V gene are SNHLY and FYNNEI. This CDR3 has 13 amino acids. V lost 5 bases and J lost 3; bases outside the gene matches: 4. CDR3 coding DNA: TGTGCCAGCAGTACGGGGAGGGACTACGAGCAGTACTTC. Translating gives CASSTGRDYEQYF.

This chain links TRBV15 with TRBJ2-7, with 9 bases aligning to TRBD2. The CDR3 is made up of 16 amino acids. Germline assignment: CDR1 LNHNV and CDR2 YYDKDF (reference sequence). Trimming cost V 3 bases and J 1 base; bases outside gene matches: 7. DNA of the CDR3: TGTGCCACCAGCAGTGATGGACTAGCGAGGTCCTACGAGCAGTACTTC. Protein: CATSSDGLARSYEQYF.

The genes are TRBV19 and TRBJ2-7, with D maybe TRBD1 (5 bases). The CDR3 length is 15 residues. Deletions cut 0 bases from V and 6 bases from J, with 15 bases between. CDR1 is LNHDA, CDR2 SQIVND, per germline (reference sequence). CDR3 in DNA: TGTGCCAGTAGTATAGATTACAGGACCCTAAGCGAGCAGTACTTC. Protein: CASSIDYRTLSEQYF.

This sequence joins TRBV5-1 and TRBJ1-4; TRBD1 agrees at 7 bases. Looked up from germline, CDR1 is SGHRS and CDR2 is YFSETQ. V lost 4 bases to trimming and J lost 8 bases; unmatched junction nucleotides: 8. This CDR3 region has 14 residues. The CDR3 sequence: CASSPDREKEKLFF. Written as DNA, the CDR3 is TGCGCCAGCAGCCCCGACAGGGAAAAGGAAAAACTGTTTTTT. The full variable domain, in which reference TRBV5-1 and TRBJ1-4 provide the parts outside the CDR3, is KAGVTQTPRYLIKTRGQQVTLSCSPISGHRSVSWYQQTPGQGLQFLFEYFSETQRNKGNFPGRFSGRQFSNSRSEMNVSTLELGDSALYLCASSPDREKEKLFFGSGTQLSVL.

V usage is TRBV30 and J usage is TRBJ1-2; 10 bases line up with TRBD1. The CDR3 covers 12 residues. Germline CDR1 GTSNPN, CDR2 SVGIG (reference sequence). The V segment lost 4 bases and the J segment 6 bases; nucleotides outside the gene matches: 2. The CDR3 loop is CAWTTGGNGYTF. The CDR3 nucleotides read TGTGCCTGGACGACAGGGGGCAATGGCTACACCTTC.